The clone carrying this T cell receptor (beta chain) was counted a few times. The sample comes from a study of blood T cells in healthy people across ages. It was with a sample-barcoded 5' primer and a J-beta primer mix that a second PCR of roughly 7 to 12 cycles was run. TCRdb re-derived calls from the 5' RACE reads in MiXCR, one entry per CDR3 protein. This sample has around 1.5 million distinct CDR3 sequences, with roughly 64% found just once. The CDR3 covers 13 residues. Trimming removed 7 bases from V and 3 bases from J, with 7 bases in between. In germline, CDR1 is MNHNY, CDR2 SVGAGI (reference sequence).

The sample taken for sequencing was blood. The gene calls are TRBV6-6 and TRBJ2-6; D gene ambiguous. This TCR was recovered from a man aged 18 to 30 in good health. CDR3 nucleotide sequence: TGTGCCAGCACCTCAGTTGGGGCCAACGTCCTGACTTTC. Amino acids: CASTSVGANVLTF.